These T cell receptor beta chains were read from a single sample in a study of CD8+CD57+ T cells in acquired aplastic anemia. TCRdb re-derived calls from the reads in MiXCR, one entry per CDR3 protein. The repertoire holds 200,000 to 250,000 distinct CDR3 sequences, with about a third as singletons. Sequencing input: sorted CD4+, CD8+, or CD8+CD57+ T cells (not recorded which) from PBMCs. Receptors were obtained from a human donor in good health, serving as a control. Both conserved end residues are part of each CDR3. The D gene is left open where the match is weak. Size values are once, few and many counts, or a class for expanded clones, and some rows have none.

abundance | j_gene | v_gene | d_gene | CDR3aa | CDR3nt
many | TRBJ2-7 | TRBV5-6 | TRBD2 | CASSWTSGGYEQYF | TGTGCCAGCAGCTGGACTAGCGGGGGCTACGAGCAGTACTTC
- | TRBJ2-5 | TRBV29-1 | - | CSFQRTAQETQYF | TGCAGCTTTCAGCGGACAGCCCAAGAGACCCAGTACTTC
many | TRBJ1-6 | TRBV7-9 | - | CASSQRGGGYNSPLHF | TGTGCCAGCAGCCAGAGAGGGGGGGGATATAATTCACCCCTCCACTTT
- | TRBJ2-3 | TRBV9 | - | CASSVGYGGKDTQYF | TGTGCCAGCAGCGTAGGGTACGGTGGGAAAGATACGCAGTATTTT
many | TRBJ2-7 | TRBV6-2/TRBV6-3 | TRBD2 | CASSTPLAGDQDEQYF | TGTGCCAGCAGCACCCCCCTAGCGGGAGATCAAGACGAGCAGTACTTC
few | TRBJ2-2 | TRBV7-2 | TRBD1 | CASSFTGAGELFF | TGTGCCAGCAGCTTCACAGGGGCCGGGGAGCTGTTTTTT
- | TRBJ2-1 | TRBV10-2 | TRBD1 | CASSAGGGSSNEQFF | TGCGCCAGCAGCGCAGGGGGTGGTTCGAGCAATGAGCAGTTCTTC
- | TRBJ2-5 | TRBV2 | - | CASMRDHQETQYF | TGTGCCAGCATGCGGGACCACCAAGAGACCCAGTACTTC
- | TRBJ1-1 | TRBV5-1 | TRBD1 | CASSLQGINQGASGAFF | TGCGCCAGCAGCCTCCAAGGAATTAATCAGGGGGCGTCGGGAGCTTTCTTT
few | TRBJ2-5 | TRBV2 | - | CASSPRADETQYF | TGTGCCAGCTCACCCCGCGCCGACGAGACCCAGTACTTC
few | TRBJ2-1 | TRBV11-2 | TRBD2 | CASSPTSGAYNEQFF | TGTGCCAGCAGCCCAACTAGCGGGGCCTACAATGAGCAGTTCTTC
many | TRBJ1-4 | TRBV19 | - | CASSKTATTNEKLFF | TGTGCCAGTAGTAAGACAGCCACAACTAATGAAAAACTGTTTTTT
- | TRBJ2-3 | TRBV4-1 | - | CASSQAGVTQDTQYF | TGCGCCAGCAGCCAAGCAGGGGTCACACAAGATACGCAGTATTTT
- | TRBJ1-1 | TRBV20-1 | - | CSAKLNTNSRPNTEAFF | TGCAGCGCTAAATTGAACACCAATTCCCGACCGAACACTGAAGCTTTCTTT
- | TRBJ2-1 | TRBV2 | - | CASSEAGGSVGDEQFF | TGTGCCAGCAGTGAAGCAGGGGGGAGCGTCGGAGATGAGCAGTTCTTC
- | TRBJ2-7 | TRBV7-8 | - | CASSVGGGISYEQYF | TGTGCCAGCAGCGTAGGAGGGGGGATTTCCTACGAGCAGTACTTC
many | TRBJ2-7 | TRBV2 | - | CASSEWKDAQYF | TGTGCCAGCAGTGAATGGAAAGACGCGCAGTACTTC
few | TRBJ2-7 | TRBV24-1 | TRBD1 | CATSDSGQGRGEQYF | TGTGCCACCAGTGACTCCGGACAGGGGAGGGGGGAGCAGTACTTC
many | TRBJ1-1 | TRBV5-1 | - | CASSSGTNTEAFF | TGCGCCAGCAGCTCCGGGACAAATACTGAAGCTTTCTTT
- | TRBJ1-5 | TRBV5-1 | - | CASSKDGSNQPQHF | TGCGCCAGCAGCAAAGACGGTAGCAATCAGCCCCAGCATTTT
many | TRBJ1-1 | TRBV2 | - | CASIREIGTNTEAFF | TGTGCCAGCATCCGGGAGATTGGGACGAACACTGAAGCTTTCTTT
many | TRBJ2-7 | TRBV24-1 | TRBD1 | CATSESLTGPDPYEQYF | TGTGCCACCAGTGAATCCCTGACAGGGCCAGACCCCTACGAGCAGTACTTC
many | TRBJ1-1 | TRBV20-1 | - | CSARDRGRMNTEAFF | TGCAGTGCTAGAGATCGGGGCCGGATGAACACTGAAGCTTTCTTT
many | TRBJ2-3 | TRBV19 | - | CASSIGRPSVTDTQYF | TGTGCCAGTAGTATTGGACGCCCGTCCGTCACAGATACGCAGTATTTT
- | TRBJ1-2 | TRBV7-2 | TRBD1 | CASAEGAAYGYTF | TGTGCCAGCGCGGAGGGGGCGGCCTATGGCTACACCTTC
few | TRBJ2-1 | TRBV6-1 | - | CASRGGSDNEQFF | TGTGCCAGCAGGGGGGGCAGCGACAATGAGCAGTTCTTC
- | TRBJ1-5 | TRBV12-3/TRBV12-4 | - | CASSFIRQPQHF | TGTGCCAGCAGTTTTATCCGTCAGCCCCAGCATTTT
- | TRBJ2-1 | TRBV5-1 | TRBD2 | CASSSSGLSYNEQFF | TGCGCCAGCAGCTCTAGCGGTCTCTCCTACAATGAGCAGTTCTTC
few | TRBJ1-2 | TRBV3-1 | - | CASSQVLHYGYTF | TGTGCCAGCAGCCAAGTCCTACACTATGGCTACACCTTC
many | TRBJ2-1 | TRBV10-3 | TRBD2 | CAISASAGGGNEQFF | TGTGCCATCAGTGCATCAGCGGGAGGGGGCAATGAGCAGTTCTTC